This is a list of T cell receptor beta chains from one sample in a study of shared clonotypes between healthy human individuals. The table came from immunoSEQ multiplex PCR; TCRdb's copy has only in-frame clones and leaves some out. This table holds about 1.1 million clones, about four fifths found once. Specimen: memory CD4+ T cells from PBMCs. All receptors derive from a man aged 18-30 years in good health. Some clones in this sample may be carry-over from other donors' samples. Each CDR3 is given with its conserved first and last residue. Each record gives: CDR3 protein, CDR3 DNA, D gene, clone size, J gene, V gene. The D gene is left open where the match is weak. Clone size appears in some rows only: once, few, many, or a class for an expanded clone.

CDR3 protein: CASSVQVPGNTIYF; CDR3 DNA: TGTGCCAGTAGTGTACAGGTTCCCGGAAACACCATATATTTT; D gene: -; clone size: -; J gene: TRBJ1-3; V gene: TRBV19
CDR3 protein: CASSSPGVKTGELFF; CDR3 DNA: TGTGCCAGCAGTTCCCCGGGAGTTAAAACCGGGGAGCTGTTTTTT; D gene: -; clone size: -; J gene: TRBJ2-2; V gene: TRBV28
CDR3 protein: CASSLARSGAFYGYTF; CDR3 DNA: TGTGCCAGCAGCTTAGCCAGGTCAGGGGCCTTCTATGGCTACACCTTC; D gene: -; clone size: -; J gene: TRBJ1-2; V gene: TRBV7-8
CDR3 protein: CASSFRQGLEAFF; CDR3 DNA: TGTGCCAGCAGCTTCAGGCAGGGGCTTGAAGCTTTCTTT; D gene: -; clone size: -; J gene: TRBJ1-1; V gene: TRBV7-3
CDR3 protein: CASSLNRVANQPQHF; CDR3 DNA: TGTGCCAGCAGTTTAAACAGGGTGGCCAATCAGCCCCAGCATTTT; D gene: -; clone size: few; J gene: TRBJ1-5; V gene: TRBV27
CDR3 protein: CASSVDGGRNEKLFF; CDR3 DNA: TGTGCCAGCAGTGTGGATGGGGGGCGCAATGAAAAACTGTTTTTT; D gene: -; clone size: -; J gene: TRBJ1-4; V gene: TRBV2
CDR3 protein: CASSALVAVPGNEQFF; CDR3 DNA: TGTGCCAGCAGCGCCCTGGTAGCGGTCCCTGGGAATGAGCAGTTCTTC; D gene: -; clone size: many; J gene: TRBJ2-1; V gene: TRBV11-2
CDR3 protein: CASSLGDGAGAQYF; CDR3 DNA: TGTGCCAGCAGCCTGGGTGACGGCGCGGGGGCCCAGTACTTC; D gene: TRBD2; clone size: -; J gene: TRBJ2-5; V gene: TRBV5-4
CDR3 protein: CASSQVERGFGETQYF; CDR3 DNA: TGTGCCAGCAGCCAAGTCGAGCGGGGGTTTGGAGAGACCCAGTACTTC; D gene: TRBD2; clone size: -; J gene: TRBJ2-5; V gene: TRBV14
CDR3 protein: CASVDRRKQETQYF; CDR3 DNA: TGTGCCAGCGTGGACAGGAGGAAACAAGAGACCCAGTACTTC; D gene: TRBD1; clone size: -; J gene: TRBJ2-5; V gene: TRBV7-6
CDR3 protein: CSARRAETQYF; CDR3 DNA: TGCAGTGCCCGTCGGGCGGAGACCCAGTACTTC; D gene: -; clone size: -; J gene: TRBJ2-5; V gene: TRBV20-1
CDR3 protein: CASRPGDQETQYF; CDR3 DNA: TGTGCCAGCAGGCCCGGGGACCAAGAGACCCAGTACTTC; D gene: -; clone size: -; J gene: TRBJ2-5; V gene: TRBV6-6
CDR3 protein: CASSLGRGSTTDTQYF; CDR3 DNA: TGCGCCAGCAGCTTGGGCCGCGGGAGTACCACAGATACGCAGTATTTT; D gene: TRBD2; clone size: -; J gene: TRBJ2-3; V gene: TRBV5-1
CDR3 protein: CASSRPGLISDPIYF; CDR3 DNA: TGTGCCAGCAGCCGACCGGGGCTAATCTCGGACCCCATATATTTT; D gene: -; clone size: -; J gene: TRBJ1-3; V gene: TRBV7-9
CDR3 protein: CASSYSGRNEQYF; CDR3 DNA: TGTGCCAGCAGCTATAGCGGGAGGAACGAGCAGTACTTC; D gene: TRBD2; clone size: once; J gene: TRBJ2-7; V gene: TRBV7-2
CDR3 protein: CASCRTSGTDTQYF; CDR3 DNA: TGTGCCAGCTGTCGGACTAGCGGCACAGATACGCAGTATTTT; D gene: TRBD2; clone size: -; J gene: TRBJ2-3; V gene: TRBV5-6
CDR3 protein: CASSKAQNTGELFF; CDR3 DNA: TGCGCCAGCAGCAAGGCGCAGAACACCGGGGAGCTGTTTTTT; D gene: -; clone size: -; J gene: TRBJ2-2; V gene: TRBV5-1
CDR3 protein: CASGWLGQNPYEQYF; CDR3 DNA: TGTGCCAGCGGCTGGCTTGGACAGAACCCCTACGAGCAGTACTTC; D gene: -; clone size: many; J gene: TRBJ2-7; V gene: TRBV27
CDR3 protein: CASRPHRGHYGYTF; CDR3 DNA: TGTGCCAGCAGGCCACACAGGGGGCACTATGGCTACACCTTC; D gene: TRBD1; clone size: many; J gene: TRBJ1-2; V gene: TRBV6-5
CDR3 protein: CAARVINTDTQYF; CDR3 DNA: TGTGCCGCAAGAGTAATAAACACAGATACGCAGTATTTT; D gene: -; clone size: -; J gene: TRBJ2-3; V gene: TRBV27
CDR3 protein: CASSERQGPNYGYTF; CDR3 DNA: TGTGCCAGCAGTGAAAGACAGGGCCCTAACTATGGCTACACCTTC; D gene: TRBD1; clone size: -; J gene: TRBJ1-2; V gene: TRBV6-1
CDR3 protein: CASSSRPSGTYEQYF; CDR3 DNA: TGTGCCAGCAGCTCTCGGCCTAGCGGGACCTACGAGCAGTACTTC; D gene: TRBD2; clone size: -; J gene: TRBJ2-7; V gene: TRBV7-8
CDR3 protein: CASSYSRGFQPQHF; CDR3 DNA: TGTGCCAGCAGTTACTCTAGGGGGTTCCAGCCCCAGCATTTT; D gene: -; clone size: few; J gene: TRBJ1-5; V gene: TRBV6-5
CDR3 protein: CASSLGRGRMNTEAFF; CDR3 DNA: TGTGCCAGCAGCTTGGGACGGGGGCGGATGAACACTGAAGCTTTCTTT; D gene: -; clone size: -; J gene: TRBJ1-1; V gene: TRBV5-8
CDR3 protein: CASSPGGTSYEQYF; CDR3 DNA: TGTGCCAGCTCACCCGGCGGGACTTCATACGAGCAGTACTTC; D gene: -; clone size: -; J gene: TRBJ2-7; V gene: TRBV18
CDR3 protein: CASGWGETQYF; CDR3 DNA: TGTGCTAGTGGTTGGGGAGAGACCCAGTACTTC; D gene: -; clone size: -; J gene: TRBJ2-5; V gene: TRBV12-5
CDR3 protein: CASSSPGTLDGYTF; CDR3 DNA: TGTGCCAGCAGTTCACCCGGGACCCTGGATGGCTACACCTTC; D gene: -; clone size: -; J gene: TRBJ1-2; V gene: TRBV28
CDR3 protein: CASSPDRFADNEQFF; CDR3 DNA: TGCGCCAGCAGCCCTGACAGATTTGCCGACAATGAGCAGTTCTTC; D gene: -; clone size: -; J gene: TRBJ2-1; V gene: TRBV5-1
CDR3 protein: CASSGQGGNTEAFF; CDR3 DNA: TGCGCCAGCAGCGGACAGGGAGGAAACACTGAAGCTTTCTTT; D gene: TRBD1; clone size: -; J gene: TRBJ1-1; V gene: TRBV5-1
CDR3 protein: CASTEDSEQFF; CDR3 DNA: TGTGCCAGCACCGAAGACAGTGAGCAGTTCTTC; D gene: -; clone size: -; J gene: TRBJ2-1; V gene: TRBV28
CDR3 protein: CASSATLAGNTIYF; CDR3 DNA: TGTGCCAGCAGTGCTACACTTGCCGGAAACACCATATATTTT; D gene: -; clone size: once; J gene: TRBJ1-3; V gene: TRBV6-1
CDR3 protein: CASSSRDSLSYEQYF; CDR3 DNA: TGTGCCAGCAGCTCACGGGACAGCCTCTCCTACGAGCAGTACTTC; D gene: TRBD1; clone size: -; J gene: TRBJ2-7; V gene: TRBV5-6
CDR3 protein: CASSKTGNYGYTF; CDR3 DNA: TGTGCCAGCAGTAAAACAGGGAACTATGGCTACACCTTC; D gene: -; clone size: -; J gene: TRBJ1-2; V gene: TRBV27
CDR3 protein: CASSPPGQVDYEQYF; CDR3 DNA: TGTGCCAGCAGCCCACCGGGACAGGTAGACTACGAGCAGTACTTC; D gene: TRBD1; clone size: -; J gene: TRBJ2-7; V gene: TRBV7-9
CDR3 protein: CAWSQGQGFSGNTIYF; CDR3 DNA: TGTGCCTGGTCACAAGGACAAGGCTTCTCTGGAAACACCATATATTTT; D gene: -; clone size: -; J gene: TRBJ1-3; V gene: TRBV30
CDR3 protein: CASSPVGSETQYF; CDR3 DNA: TGTGCCAGCAGCCCCGTCGGGAGTGAGACCCAGTACTTC; D gene: -; clone size: -; J gene: TRBJ2-5; V gene: TRBV5-4
CDR3 protein: CASTAGYYGYTF; CDR3 DNA: TGTGCCAGCACTGCAGGGTACTATGGCTACACCTTC; D gene: -; clone size: -; J gene: TRBJ1-2; V gene: TRBV2
CDR3 protein: CASSDRLTGQFFGYTF; CDR3 DNA: TGTGCCAGTAGTGACCGTCTGACAGGGCAGTTCTTTGGCTACACCTTC; D gene: TRBD1; clone size: -; J gene: TRBJ1-2; V gene: TRBV19
CDR3 protein: CASSDFSRDTQAF; CDR3 DNA: TGTGCCAGCAGTGACTTTTCGAGGGACACCCAGGCCTTC; D gene: -; clone size: -; J gene: TRBJ1-2; V gene: TRBV25-1
CDR3 protein: CASSSLPLYGNTIYF; CDR3 DNA: TGTGCCAGCAGTTCCCTACCACTATACGGAAACACCATATATTTT; D gene: -; clone size: -; J gene: TRBJ1-3; V gene: TRBV28
CDR3 protein: CSGGIPDTQYF; CDR3 DNA: TGCAGTGGAGGGATTCCCGATACGCAGTATTTT; D gene: -; clone size: once; J gene: TRBJ2-3; V gene: TRBV20-1
CDR3 protein: CASSNSRTGGLGDTQYF; CDR3 DNA: TGTGCCAGCAGTAATAGCCGAACAGGGGGTCTAGGAGATACGCAGTATTTT; D gene: TRBD1; clone size: -; J gene: TRBJ2-3; V gene: TRBV27
CDR3 protein: CASGLVQGGRNTIYF; CDR3 DNA: TGTGCTAGTGGTTTGGTACAAGGGGGCCGAAACACCATATATTTT; D gene: TRBD1; clone size: -; J gene: TRBJ1-3; V gene: TRBV12-5
CDR3 protein: CSVEVGTSSTDTQYF; CDR3 DNA: TGCAGCGTTGAAGTGGGGACTAGTAGCACAGATACGCAGTATTTT; D gene: TRBD2; clone size: -; J gene: TRBJ2-3; V gene: TRBV29-1
CDR3 protein: CASSDSNQPQHF; CDR3 DNA: TGTGCCAGCTCTGATAGCAATCAGCCCCAGCATTTT; D gene: -; clone size: -; J gene: TRBJ1-5; V gene: TRBV27
CDR3 protein: CASSPPDRWQYF; CDR3 DNA: TGTGCCAGCTCACCACCGGACAGGTGGCAGTATTTT; D gene: TRBD1; clone size: once; J gene: TRBJ2-3; V gene: TRBV18
CDR3 protein: CASSFSQQSNVLTF; CDR3 DNA: TGTGCCAGCAGCTTCTCCCAGCAGTCCAACGTCCTGACTTTC; D gene: -; clone size: few; J gene: TRBJ2-6; V gene: TRBV7-9
CDR3 protein: CASSGDRGWQYF; CDR3 DNA: TGTGCCAGCAGTGGGGACAGGGGATGGCAGTACTTC; D gene: TRBD1; clone size: -; J gene: TRBJ2-7; V gene: TRBV28
CDR3 protein: CASSDAGTYNEQFF; CDR3 DNA: TGTGCCAGCAGTGATGCGGGGACCTACAATGAGCAGTTCTTC; D gene: -; clone size: -; J gene: TRBJ2-1; V gene: TRBV6-1
CDR3 protein: CASSRSPYEQYF; CDR3 DNA: TGTGCCAGCAGTCGGTCCCCCTACGAGCAGTACTTC; D gene: -; clone size: -; J gene: TRBJ2-7; V gene: TRBV6-6
CDR3 protein: CASSPGGPQNEQFF; CDR3 DNA: TGCGCCAGCAGCCCGGGAGGGCCTCAAAATGAGCAGTTCTTC; D gene: TRBD2; clone size: -; J gene: TRBJ2-1; V gene: TRBV5-1
CDR3 protein: CASSQGGLAGGLADTQYF; CDR3 DNA: TGTGCCAGCAGCCAAGGAGGGCTAGCGGGAGGGTTGGCAGATACGCAGTATTTT; D gene: TRBD2; clone size: -; J gene: TRBJ2-3; V gene: TRBV4-2
CDR3 protein: CAWSLLGTANTEAFF; CDR3 DNA: TGTGCCTGGAGTCTCCTGGGGACCGCGAACACTGAAGCTTTCTTT; D gene: -; clone size: -; J gene: TRBJ1-1; V gene: TRBV30
CDR3 protein: CASSPWTGGNTEAFF; CDR3 DNA: TGTGCCAGCAGTCCTTGGACAGGGGGCAACACTGAAGCTTTCTTT; D gene: TRBD1; clone size: -; J gene: TRBJ1-1; V gene: TRBV28